The rows below give T cell receptor beta chains drawn from one sample of a study of T cell responses to AZD1222 COVID-19 vaccine. Profiling relied on immunoSEQ multiplex PCR, and the TCRdb table lists in-frame clones only, not all of them. The table records 95,000 to 150,000 clones, roughly 88% of them present only once. Sequenced here: peripheral blood, sampled on day 0 of AZD1222 vaccination. All receptors derive from an adult in good health. The CDR3 runs from the conserved cysteine through the conserved F or W. Each record gives: J gene, V gene, clone size, CDR3 protein. Clone sizes are given selectively: once, few, many, or a class where the clone is expanded.

TRBJ1-3,TRBV2,NA,CASSGTGFSGNTIYF
TRBJ2-4,TRBV4-1,NA,CASSHGFIRDRGAKNIQYF
TRBJ2-3,TRBV7-3,NA,CASSLGLAGGLPSDTQYF
TRBJ2-5,TRBV11-2,NA,CASSLGSPKETQYF
TRBJ1-4,TRBV28,few,CAISRTRTNEKLFF
TRBJ2-7,TRBV11-2,NA,CASTPDGAYHYEQYF
TRBJ2-2,TRBV29-1,few,CSASLGDTGELFF
TRBJ2-6,TRBV9,NA,CASSLGQGLSGANVLTF
TRBJ2-2,TRBV20-1,NA,CSASIRNTGELFF
TRBJ1-2,TRBV4-1,NA,CASSQTTGSNYGYTF